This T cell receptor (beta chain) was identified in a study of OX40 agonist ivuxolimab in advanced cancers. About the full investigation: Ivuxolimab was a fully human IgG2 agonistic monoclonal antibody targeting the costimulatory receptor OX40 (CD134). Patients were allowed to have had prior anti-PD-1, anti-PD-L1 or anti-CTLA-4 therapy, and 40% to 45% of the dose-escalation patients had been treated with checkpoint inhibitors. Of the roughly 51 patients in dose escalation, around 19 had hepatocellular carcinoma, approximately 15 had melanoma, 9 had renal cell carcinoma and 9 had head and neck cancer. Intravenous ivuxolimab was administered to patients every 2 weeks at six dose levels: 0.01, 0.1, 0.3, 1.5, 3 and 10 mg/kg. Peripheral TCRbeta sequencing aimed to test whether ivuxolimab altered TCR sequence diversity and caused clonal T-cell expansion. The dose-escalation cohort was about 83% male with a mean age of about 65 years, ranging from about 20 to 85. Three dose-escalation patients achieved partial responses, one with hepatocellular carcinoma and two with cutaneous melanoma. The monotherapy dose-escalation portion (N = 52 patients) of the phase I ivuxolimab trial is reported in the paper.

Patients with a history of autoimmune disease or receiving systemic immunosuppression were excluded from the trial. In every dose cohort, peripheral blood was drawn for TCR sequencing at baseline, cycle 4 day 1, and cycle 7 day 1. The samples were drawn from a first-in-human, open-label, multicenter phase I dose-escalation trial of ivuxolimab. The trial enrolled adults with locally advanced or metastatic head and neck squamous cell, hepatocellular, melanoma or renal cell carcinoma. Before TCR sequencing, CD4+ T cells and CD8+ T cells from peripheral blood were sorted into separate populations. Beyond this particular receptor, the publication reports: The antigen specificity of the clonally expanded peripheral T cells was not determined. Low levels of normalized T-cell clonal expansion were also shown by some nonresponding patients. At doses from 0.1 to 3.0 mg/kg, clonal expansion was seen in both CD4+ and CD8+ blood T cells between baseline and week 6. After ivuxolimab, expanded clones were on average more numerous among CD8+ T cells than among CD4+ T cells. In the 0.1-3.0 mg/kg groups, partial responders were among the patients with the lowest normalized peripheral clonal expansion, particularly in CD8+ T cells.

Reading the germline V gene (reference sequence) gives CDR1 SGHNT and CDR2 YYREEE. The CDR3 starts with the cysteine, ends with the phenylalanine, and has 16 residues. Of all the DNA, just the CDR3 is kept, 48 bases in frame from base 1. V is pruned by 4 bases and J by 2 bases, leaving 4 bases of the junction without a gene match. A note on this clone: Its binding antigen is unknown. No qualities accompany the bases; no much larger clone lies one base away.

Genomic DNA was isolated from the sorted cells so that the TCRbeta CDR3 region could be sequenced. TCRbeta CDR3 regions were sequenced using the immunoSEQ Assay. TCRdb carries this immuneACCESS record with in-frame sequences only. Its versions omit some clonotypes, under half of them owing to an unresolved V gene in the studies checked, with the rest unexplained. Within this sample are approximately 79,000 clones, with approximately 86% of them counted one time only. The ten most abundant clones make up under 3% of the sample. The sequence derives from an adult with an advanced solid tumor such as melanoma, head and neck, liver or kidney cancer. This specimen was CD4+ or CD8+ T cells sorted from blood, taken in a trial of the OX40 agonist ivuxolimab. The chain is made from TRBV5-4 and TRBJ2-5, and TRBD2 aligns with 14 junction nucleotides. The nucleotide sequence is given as TGTGCCAGCAGCACCGGACTAGCGGGGGGACAAGAGACCCAGTACTTC. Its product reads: CASSTGLAGGQETQYF.